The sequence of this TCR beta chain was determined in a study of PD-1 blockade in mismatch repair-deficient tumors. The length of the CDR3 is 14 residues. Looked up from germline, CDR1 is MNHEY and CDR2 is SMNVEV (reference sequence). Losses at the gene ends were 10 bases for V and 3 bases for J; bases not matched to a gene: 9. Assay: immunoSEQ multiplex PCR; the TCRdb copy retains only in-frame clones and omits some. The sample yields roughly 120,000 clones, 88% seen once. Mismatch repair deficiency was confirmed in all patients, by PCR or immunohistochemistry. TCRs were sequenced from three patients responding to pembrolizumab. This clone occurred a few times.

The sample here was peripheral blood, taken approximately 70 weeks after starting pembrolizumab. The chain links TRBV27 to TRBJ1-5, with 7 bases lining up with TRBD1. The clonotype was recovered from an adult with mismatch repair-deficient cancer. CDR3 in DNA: TGTGCCACAACACCGGGACAGTTCAATCAGCCCCAGCATTTT. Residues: CATTPGQFNQPQHF.